Sequencing of this T cell receptor (beta chain) was carried out in a study of blood T cell repertoires in COVID-19. The overall study: Some COVID-19 samples were acute and others convalescent; all came from the United States, Italy and Spain. Sample material is recorded as cDNA or gDNA derived from T cells, B-cell-depleted T cells, or PBMCs.

Assay: immunoSEQ multiplex PCR; the TCRdb copy retains only in-frame clones and omits some. There are 250,000 to 300,000 clones in the sample; 75% to 95% occur only once, and around 1.1% lies in the top ten. Cohort placement rested on clinical history that participants reported themselves. The CDR3 extends over 13 amino acids. In germline, CDR1 is LNHDA, CDR2 SQIVND (reference sequence). With V trimmed by 11 bases and J by 1 base, 6 bases remained unmatched. This TCR was sampled from a woman younger than 45 who had recovered from COVID-19. What was sequenced was PBMCs or T cells enriched from blood (not recorded which). The chain couples TRBV19 to TRBJ1-2, with 8 bases that match TRBD1. The CDR3, as DNA: TGTGCCTCCCAAGGACAGGGTAACTATGGCTACACCTTC. Its translation is CASQGQGNYGYTF.